These T cell receptor beta chains were read from a single sample in a study of blood T cell repertoires in COVID-19. Measured with immunoSEQ multiplex PCR; TCRdb has only the in-frame clones, and not every one. Of approximately 280,000 clones in the sample, about 85% are singletons; the top ten hold 2% to 3%. The sample comprised PBMCs or T cells enriched from blood (not recorded which). The receptors shown here come from a woman in her forties or fifties who had recovered from COVID-19. The CDR3 runs from the conserved cysteine through the conserved F or W. A D gene is named only where the DNA matches it firmly.

TRBV3-1/TRBV3-2	TRBJ2-1	TRBD2	CASSQGGTSGRLTYNEQFF
TRBV29-1	TRBJ1-5	-	CSVGRGADQPQHF
TRBV25-1	TRBJ1-2	TRBD1	CASSPRDREYGYTF
TRBV14	TRBJ1-4	-	CASSPDQREKLFF
TRBV5-1	TRBJ2-2	TRBD2	CASSRTREHTGELFF
TRBV18	TRBJ2-1	TRBD2	CASSPLAGEFGEQFF
TRBV3-1/TRBV3-2	TRBJ2-3	-	CASSLKDTVTDTQYF
TRBV7-9	TRBJ1-4	-	CASSPSGSPNEKLFF
TRBV5-4	TRBJ1-1	-	CASSRDTVLVTEAFF
TRBV7-2	TRBJ2-3	-	CASSFRLGDTQYF
TRBV10-1	TRBJ2-7	TRBD1	CASNYSTGDGSYEQYF
TRBV19	TRBJ2-5	TRBD1	CASSMTGTEDRETQYF
TRBV29-1	TRBJ1-2	TRBD1	CSVEDRDSNYGYTF
TRBV7-2	TRBJ1-2	-	CASSFTPGGGYTF
TRBV7-9	TRBJ2-1	-	CASSLGGQYEQFF
TRBV19	TRBJ1-5	TRBD1	CASSITGQGVEPQHF
TRBV5-1	TRBJ2-7	-	CASSLLSQGNEQYF
TRBV5-1	TRBJ2-7	-	CASSLGLLSGVYEQYF
TRBV6-1	TRBJ1-5	-	CASSDTRAQPQHF
TRBV18	TRBJ1-2	TRBD1	CASSPTGRGLDGYTF
TRBV24-1	TRBJ2-7	-	CATSDSSRLDEQYF
TRBV4-3	TRBJ1-2	TRBD1	CASSPRTGANYGYTF
TRBV2	TRBJ2-1	TRBD2	CASRDTSGILDEQFF
TRBV29-1	TRBJ1-2	-	CSVVQGTYGYTF
TRBV25-1	TRBJ1-2	-	CASSETRYGYTF
TRBV6-5	TRBJ2-7	TRBD1	CASNKYQQGAYEQYF
TRBV19	TRBJ2-3	-	CASSTARGPGTDTQYF
TRBV4-1	TRBJ2-7	-	CASSQDMSGTRGEQYF
TRBV5-6	TRBJ2-3	TRBD2	CASSSYAGTSGRVDTQYF
TRBV2	TRBJ2-3	TRBD1	CASSEALGTGGNTQYF
TRBV11-3	TRBJ2-1	TRBD2	CASSPKGLAAYNEQFF
TRBV7-3	TRBJ1-6	TRBD1	CASSQTGTGGYSPLHF
TRBV2	TRBJ2-7	TRBD1	CASGNTGGRYEQYF
TRBV5-8	TRBJ2-1	TRBD2	CASSLVRLADNEQFF
TRBV29-1	TRBJ2-5	TRBD2	CSVLPLAGGPVEETQYF
TRBV7-9	TRBJ2-3	-	CASSKQEGTDTQYF
TRBV7-2	TRBJ1-5	TRBD1	CASSWETGDNQPQHF
TRBV11-2	TRBJ2-6	TRBD1	CASSTRTGTGANVLTF
TRBV12-3/TRBV12-4	TRBJ1-2	-	CASSLAGEGGYTF
TRBV15	TRBJ2-1	TRBD2	CATSRGMASGAVEQFF
TRBV7-6	TRBJ2-3	-	CASSLGEGTDTQYF
TRBV19	TRBJ2-6	-	CASSVQAFSGANVLTF
TRBV18	TRBJ1-1	-	CASSPGGLDTEAFF
TRBV4-1	TRBJ1-5	TRBD1	CASSQAETGDNQPQHF
TRBV5-1	TRBJ1-3	-	CASSSDTSSGNTIYF
TRBV6-5	TRBJ2-7	TRBD1	CASRVQGNQAYEQYF
TRBV5-1	TRBJ2-3	-	CASSTLMAGDTDTQYF